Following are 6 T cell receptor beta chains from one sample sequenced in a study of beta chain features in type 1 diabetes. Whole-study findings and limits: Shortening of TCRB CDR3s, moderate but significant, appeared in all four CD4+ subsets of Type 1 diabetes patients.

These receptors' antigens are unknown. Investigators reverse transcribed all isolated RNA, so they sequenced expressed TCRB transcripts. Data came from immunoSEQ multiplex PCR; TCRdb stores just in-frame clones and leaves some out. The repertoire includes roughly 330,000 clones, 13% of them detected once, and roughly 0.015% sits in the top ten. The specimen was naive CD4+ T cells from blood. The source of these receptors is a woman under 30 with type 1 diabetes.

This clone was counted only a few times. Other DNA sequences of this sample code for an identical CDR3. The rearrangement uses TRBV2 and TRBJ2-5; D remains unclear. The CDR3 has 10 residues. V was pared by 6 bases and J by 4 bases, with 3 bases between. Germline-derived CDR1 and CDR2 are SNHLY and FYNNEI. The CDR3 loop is CASSRETQYF. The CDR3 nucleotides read TGTGCCAGCAGCCGAGAGACCCAGTACTTC.

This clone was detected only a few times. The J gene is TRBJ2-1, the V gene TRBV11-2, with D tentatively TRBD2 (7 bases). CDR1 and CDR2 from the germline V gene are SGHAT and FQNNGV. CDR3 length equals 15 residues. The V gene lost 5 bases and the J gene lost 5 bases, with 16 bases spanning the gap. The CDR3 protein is CASSMGASGNNEQFF. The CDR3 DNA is TGTGCCAGCAGCATGGGGGCTAGCGGAAACAATGAGCAGTTCTTC.

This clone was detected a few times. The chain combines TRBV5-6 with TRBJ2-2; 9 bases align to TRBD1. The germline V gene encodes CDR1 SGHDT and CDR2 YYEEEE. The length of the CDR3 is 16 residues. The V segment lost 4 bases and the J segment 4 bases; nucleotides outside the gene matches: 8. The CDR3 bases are TGTGCCAGCAGCGCGACAGGGGGATATGGCACCGGGGAGCTGTTTTTT. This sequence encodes CASSATGGYGTGELFF.

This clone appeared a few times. The CDR3 coding sequence is TGTGCCTTAGGACAGGGCATGGATACGCAGTATTTT. Encoded protein: CALGQGMDTQYF. This chain uses TRBV30 with TRBJ2-3; 8 bases agree with TRBD1. V was clipped by 7 bases and J by 6 bases; unmatched bases: 6. The CDR3 runs 12 residues. CDR1 GTSNPN and CDR2 SVGIG come from the germline V gene (reference sequence).

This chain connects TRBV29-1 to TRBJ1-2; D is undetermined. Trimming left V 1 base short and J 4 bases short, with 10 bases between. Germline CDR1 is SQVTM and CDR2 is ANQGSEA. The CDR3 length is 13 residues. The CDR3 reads CSVEGAQTYGYTF. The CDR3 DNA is TGCAGCGTTGAAGGGGCACAGACCTATGGCTACACCTTC.

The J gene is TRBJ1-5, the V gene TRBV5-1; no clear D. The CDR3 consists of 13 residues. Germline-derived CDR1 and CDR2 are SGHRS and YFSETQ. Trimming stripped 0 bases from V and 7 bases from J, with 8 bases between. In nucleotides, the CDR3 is TGCGCCAGCAGCTTGGACGGGTCACAGCCCCAGCATTTT. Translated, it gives CASSLDGSQPQHF.